The entry below gives a single TCR beta chain sequence along with its context. Its specific antigen is unknown. Read coverage stops 3 residues before the CDR3 terminus; the germline J gene supplies the remainder. The source of the sample is a study of T cells in women clearing cervical HPV infection (dated by TCRdb to the late 2010s). Broadly, across the study: The cases were about two dozen women with histologically confirmed HPV16-related CIN3 or worse, and 2 of those women had invasive cancers. Controls were 25 or so women whose single incident HPV16 infection cleared within 12 months without precancer or cancer developing. Blood from cases was collected at the visit at which the lesion was first identified, whereas blood from controls was collected once infection was no longer detected. Among cases, blood sampling occurred a median of roughly 160 days after lesion detection, with an interquartile range of roughly 90 to 230 days. Since HLA typing was available for only a few women, HLA type could not be ruled out as a confounder. An exploratory proof-of-principle case-control study, nested within the Guanacaste HPV Natural History Study in Costa Rica, was conducted to compare TCR repertoires across cervical HPV16 outcomes. Cases and controls were matched on age within five years and on year of sample collection. A median age of 34 years was observed in cases versus 37 to 40 in controls, and no significant differences in baseline characteristics were found. In the parent cohort, some 10,000 women aged 18 or older were enrolled in Guanacaste, Costa Rica, during about 1993 to 1994 and then followed for under nine years. Five blinded duplicates per group were added as quality controls, so that 60 or so samples were obtained: some 50 participants and some 10 replicates.

Every participant had a single incident cervical HPV16 infection, and women with prevalent HPV16 infections were excluded. Cervical HPV DNA was detected with MY09/MY11 PCR, and genotyping was done by dot-blot hybridization. Approximately 16 mL of heparinized blood were centrifuged, and the buffy coat was split into aliquots, frozen at -30 degrees C, and then kept at -80 degrees C. QIAGEN kits were used to extract genomic DNA from buffy coat specimens. The V end loses 5 bases and the J end loses 1 base, and a stretch of 14 bases separates them. Looking up the germline V gene (reference sequence) yields CDR1 DFQATT and CDR2 SNEGSKA. The CDR3 goes from the cysteine to the phenylalanine over 14 residues. The DNA covers only part of the CDR3, 33 bases in frame from base 1. The immunoSEQ assay used multiplex PCR to amplify TCR beta CDR3 regions from an average of about 1,200 ng of genomic DNA per sample. The assay corrected primer bias using a complete synthetic TCR repertoire to establish an amplification baseline. The amplicons were sequenced using the Illumina platform. Per the source publication's procedure: Sequences were error-corrected by clustering with frequency ratios and a modified nearest-neighbor algorithm and were then analyzed in the immunoSEQ Analyzer with IMGT gene definitions. At each rarefaction depth, TCR richness and evenness were averaged across 20 rarefaction repeats, and samples with fewer sequences than that depth were excluded. V, D and J gene relative abundances were compared between groups with Wilcoxon rank sum tests, applying FDR correction. For the blinded duplicates, the intraclass correlation was 95% to 96% for TCR richness and averaged about 76% across around 61 gene segments. TCRdb took over this immuneACCESS table, retaining in-frame rearrangements with V and J assigned. Such tables are incomplete; in checked studies, under half of the missing clones stem from an unresolved V gene, and the remainder is unexplained. That table is the source of V, J and clone size, and D and trimming were worked out from the DNA. The sample's table covers 30,000 or so clones. The ten largest clones take up around 6.8% of the sample.

Overall results and qualifications from the work: Whether associations preceded infection or resulted from infection could not be shown with the cross-sectional design, and effector/memory subsets and HPV-specific T cells were not isolated. By combining richness with V gene abundances, random forest classifiers separated cases from controls with an estimated AUC of about 0.82. Cases had lower TRBV6-7 relative abundance than controls (approximately 0.1% versus 0.16%; Bonferroni P = 0.0008). CIN3+ cases had significantly higher TCR repertoire richness than controls across sequencing depths, but evenness did not differ between the groups. Because the number of T cells in each sample was unknown, differences in richness could reflect differing T-cell content rather than repertoire biology.

This TCR was recovered from a woman aged 18 to 69 with a cervical HPV16 infection that either progressed to CIN3+ or cleared (not recorded which). The rearranged segments are TRBV20-1 and TRBJ2-5; TRBD2 is perhaps the D gene, given 5 matching bases. Sequences were obtained from blood buffy coat. The sequenced CDR3 bases are TGCAGTGCTCGGCTAGCAGAACCCCAAGAGACC. This gives the protein CSARLAEPQET. The full CDR3 reads CSARLAEPQETQYF.